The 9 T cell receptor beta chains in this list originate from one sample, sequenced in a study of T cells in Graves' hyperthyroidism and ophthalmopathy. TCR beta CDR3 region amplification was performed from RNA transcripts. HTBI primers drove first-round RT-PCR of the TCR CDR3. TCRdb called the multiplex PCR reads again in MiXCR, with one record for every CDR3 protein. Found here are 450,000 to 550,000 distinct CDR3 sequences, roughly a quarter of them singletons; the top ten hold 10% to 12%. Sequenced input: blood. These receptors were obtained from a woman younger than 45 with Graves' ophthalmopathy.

CDR3: CASSFSATGNTEAFF. For the CDR3, the DNA is TGTGCCAGCAGTTTTTCTGCGACTGGGAACACTGAAGCTTTCTTT. The rearrangement uses TRBV12-3 or TRBV12-4 and TRBJ1-1; D remains ambiguous. The CDR3 contains 15 residues. Between the trimmed V and J ends, which lost 3 bases and 1 base, there was a span of 12 bases.

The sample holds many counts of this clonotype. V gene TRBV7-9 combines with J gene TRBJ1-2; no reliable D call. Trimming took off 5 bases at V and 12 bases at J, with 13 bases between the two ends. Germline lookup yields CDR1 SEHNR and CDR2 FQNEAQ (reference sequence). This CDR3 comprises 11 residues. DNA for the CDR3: TGTGCCAGCAGCGAAAATAAGGACGACACCTTC. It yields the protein CASSENKDDTF.

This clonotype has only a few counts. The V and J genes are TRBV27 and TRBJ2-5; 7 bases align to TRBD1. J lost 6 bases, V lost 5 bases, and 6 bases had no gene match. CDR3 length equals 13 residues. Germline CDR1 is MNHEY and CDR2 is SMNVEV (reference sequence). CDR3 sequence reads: CASSTTGTKTQYF. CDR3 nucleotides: TGTGCCAGCAGTACGACAGGGACGAAGACCCAGTACTTC.

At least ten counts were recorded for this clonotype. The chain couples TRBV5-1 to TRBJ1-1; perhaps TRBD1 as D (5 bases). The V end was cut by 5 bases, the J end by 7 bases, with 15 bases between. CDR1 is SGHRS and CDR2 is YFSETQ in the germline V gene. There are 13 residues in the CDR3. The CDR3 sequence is CASRLPPGYEAFF. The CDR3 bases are TGCGCCAGCAGACTTCCCCCAGGGTATGAAGCTTTCTTT.

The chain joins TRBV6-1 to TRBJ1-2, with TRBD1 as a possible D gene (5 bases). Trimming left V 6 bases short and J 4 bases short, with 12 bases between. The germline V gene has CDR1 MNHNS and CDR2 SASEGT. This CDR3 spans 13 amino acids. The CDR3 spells CASSRAWGYGYTF. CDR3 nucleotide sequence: TGTGCCAGCAGCAGGGCTTGGGGCTATGGCTACACCTTC.

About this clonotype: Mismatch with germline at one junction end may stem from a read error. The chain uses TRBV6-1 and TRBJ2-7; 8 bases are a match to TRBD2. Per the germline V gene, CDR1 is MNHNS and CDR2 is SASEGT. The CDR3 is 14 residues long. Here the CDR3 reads CACSAAGGTYEQYF. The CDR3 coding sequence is TGTGCCTGCAGTGCGGCGGGAGGTACCTACGAGCAGTACTTC.

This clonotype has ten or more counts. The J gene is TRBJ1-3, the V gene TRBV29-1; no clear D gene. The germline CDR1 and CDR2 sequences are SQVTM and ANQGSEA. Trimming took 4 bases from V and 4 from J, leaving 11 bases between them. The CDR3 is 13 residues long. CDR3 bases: TGCAGCGTTGTCGTGGGATCCGGAAACACCATATATTTT. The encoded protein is CSVVVGSGNTIYF.

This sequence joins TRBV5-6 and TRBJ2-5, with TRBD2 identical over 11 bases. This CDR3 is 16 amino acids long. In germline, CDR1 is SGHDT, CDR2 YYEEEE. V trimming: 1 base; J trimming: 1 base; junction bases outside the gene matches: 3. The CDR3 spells CASSLTSGGRQETQYF. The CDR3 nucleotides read TGTGCCAGCAGCTTGACTAGCGGGGGACGCCAAGAGACCCAGTACTTC.

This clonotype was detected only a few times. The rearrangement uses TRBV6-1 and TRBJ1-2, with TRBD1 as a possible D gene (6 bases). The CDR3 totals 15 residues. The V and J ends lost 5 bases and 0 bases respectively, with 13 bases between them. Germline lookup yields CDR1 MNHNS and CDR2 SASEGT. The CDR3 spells CASSPGAIANYGYTF. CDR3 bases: TGTGCCAGCAGTCCAGGGGCGATAGCTAACTATGGCTACACCTTC.